A selection of T cell receptor beta chains follows, all from one sample in a study of blood T cell repertoires in COVID-19. Measured with immunoSEQ multiplex PCR; TCRdb has only the in-frame clones, and not every one. There are 200,000 to 300,000 clones in the sample; more than 90% occur only once, and 2% to 3% lies in the top ten. Sequenced sample: peripheral blood. The receptor source for this set is a person under 35 with COVID-19, enrolled during active disease. Each CDR3 is given with its conserved first and last residue. D genes are given only for firm matches.

J gene: TRBJ1-6; V gene: TRBV28; D gene: -; CDR3 protein: CASRPGGNYSPLHF
J gene: TRBJ1-2; V gene: TRBV11-3; D gene: -; CDR3 protein: CASSQKFWQGRLYGYTF
J gene: TRBJ2-7; V gene: TRBV4-2; D gene: TRBD2; CDR3 protein: CASSQGLREAYEQYF
J gene: TRBJ2-7; V gene: TRBV27; D gene: TRBD2; CDR3 protein: CASSSGTSGRNEQYF
J gene: TRBJ1-3; V gene: TRBV9; D gene: TRBD1; CDR3 protein: CASSASGTGSAGTIYF
J gene: TRBJ1-1; V gene: TRBV25-1; D gene: TRBD1; CDR3 protein: CASSENRQGTEAFF
J gene: TRBJ2-2; V gene: TRBV7-9; D gene: -; CDR3 protein: CASSTRTARGGELFF
J gene: TRBJ2-1; V gene: TRBV24-1; D gene: TRBD2; CDR3 protein: CATSATELAGEFNEQFF
J gene: TRBJ1-5; V gene: TRBV5-1; D gene: -; CDR3 protein: CASSLSGSQPQHF
J gene: TRBJ2-2; V gene: TRBV10-3; D gene: TRBD1; CDR3 protein: CAISESTDRVTGELFF
J gene: TRBJ2-1; V gene: TRBV4-1; D gene: TRBD2; CDR3 protein: CASTSGATKSYNEQFF
J gene: TRBJ1-2; V gene: TRBV3-1/TRBV3-2; D gene: -; CDR3 protein: CASSRQGSYGYTF
J gene: TRBJ2-7; V gene: TRBV15; D gene: TRBD2; CDR3 protein: CATSRTSGSSYEQYF
J gene: TRBJ2-4; V gene: TRBV29-1; D gene: -; CDR3 protein: CSVLNRDPNIQYF
J gene: TRBJ2-5; V gene: TRBV27; D gene: TRBD1; CDR3 protein: CASSLGTGGYETQYF
J gene: TRBJ2-3; V gene: TRBV29-1; D gene: -; CDR3 protein: CSVEEGFSTDTQYF
J gene: TRBJ1-2; V gene: TRBV6-5; D gene: TRBD1; CDR3 protein: CASSTGQFSGIGYTF
J gene: TRBJ1-1; V gene: TRBV12-3/TRBV12-4; D gene: -; CDR3 protein: CASQIYRGTEAFF
J gene: TRBJ2-1; V gene: TRBV5-1; D gene: -; CDR3 protein: CASSLAFDEQFF
J gene: TRBJ2-3; V gene: TRBV9; D gene: -; CDR3 protein: CASSVDPRDSGDTQYF
J gene: TRBJ2-6; V gene: TRBV6-5; D gene: -; CDR3 protein: CASRKSSGANVLTF
J gene: TRBJ2-7; V gene: TRBV6-6; D gene: TRBD1; CDR3 protein: CATLTRDRGSYEQYF
J gene: TRBJ1-3; V gene: TRBV6-7; D gene: TRBD1; CDR3 protein: CASSYVDRGSGNTIYF
J gene: TRBJ1-2; V gene: TRBV18; D gene: -; CDR3 protein: CASSPSQAFYGYTF
J gene: TRBJ2-1; V gene: TRBV5-1; D gene: TRBD2; CDR3 protein: CASRSSTSRDNEQFF
J gene: TRBJ2-7; V gene: TRBV29-1; D gene: -; CDR3 protein: CSVVGSGDEQYF
J gene: TRBJ2-1; V gene: TRBV5-6; D gene: TRBD2; CDR3 protein: CASSLGLAGDDEQFF
J gene: TRBJ2-2; V gene: TRBV10-1; D gene: -; CDR3 protein: CASSEEPGTGELFF
J gene: TRBJ2-1; V gene: TRBV7-8; D gene: -; CDR3 protein: CASSGGTVLAREQFF
J gene: TRBJ1-5; V gene: TRBV6-2/TRBV6-3; D gene: TRBD1; CDR3 protein: CASSSTGVTQPQHF
J gene: TRBJ1-1; V gene: TRBV28; D gene: TRBD1; CDR3 protein: CASSFPGQVNTEAFF
J gene: TRBJ1-3; V gene: TRBV7-9; D gene: -; CDR3 protein: CASSQAGNGGGNTIYF
J gene: TRBJ2-1; V gene: TRBV29-1; D gene: -; CDR3 protein: CSSLGVHEQFF
J gene: TRBJ2-3; V gene: TRBV6-5; D gene: -; CDR3 protein: CATLIKGTDTQYF
J gene: TRBJ2-5; V gene: TRBV27; D gene: -; CDR3 protein: CASSWGGQETQYF
J gene: TRBJ2-1; V gene: TRBV27; D gene: -; CDR3 protein: CASRQLGSSYNEQFF
J gene: TRBJ1-3; V gene: TRBV4-1; D gene: TRBD1; CDR3 protein: CASSQIQGDRVNTIYF
J gene: TRBJ2-1; V gene: TRBV5-1; D gene: TRBD2; CDR3 protein: CASSLRLAEYYNEQFF
J gene: TRBJ2-7; V gene: TRBV11-2; D gene: TRBD2; CDR3 protein: CASSLSLAGVEQYF
J gene: TRBJ2-7; V gene: TRBV7-2; D gene: -; CDR3 protein: CASSRYRAYEQYF
J gene: TRBJ1-5; V gene: TRBV21-1; D gene: -; CDR3 protein: CASSKVSGADQPQHF
J gene: TRBJ1-4; V gene: TRBV2; D gene: TRBD1; CDR3 protein: CASSDRGTNEKLFF
J gene: TRBJ2-1; V gene: TRBV7-3; D gene: TRBD1; CDR3 protein: CASSRDRENEQFF
J gene: TRBJ1-6; V gene: TRBV2; D gene: TRBD1; CDR3 protein: CASSQGGYNSPLHF
J gene: TRBJ1-1; V gene: TRBV13; D gene: TRBD1; CDR3 protein: CASSWGTGIHTEAFF
J gene: TRBJ1-5; V gene: TRBV28; D gene: TRBD1; CDR3 protein: CASSPPDRGRDQPQHF
J gene: TRBJ2-2; V gene: TRBV25-1; D gene: -; CDR3 protein: CASTSSDSRNTGELFF
J gene: TRBJ2-7; V gene: TRBV2; D gene: -; CDR3 protein: CASSYRSYEQYF
J gene: TRBJ2-1; V gene: TRBV7-2; D gene: -; CDR3 protein: CASSLKPWTINEQFF